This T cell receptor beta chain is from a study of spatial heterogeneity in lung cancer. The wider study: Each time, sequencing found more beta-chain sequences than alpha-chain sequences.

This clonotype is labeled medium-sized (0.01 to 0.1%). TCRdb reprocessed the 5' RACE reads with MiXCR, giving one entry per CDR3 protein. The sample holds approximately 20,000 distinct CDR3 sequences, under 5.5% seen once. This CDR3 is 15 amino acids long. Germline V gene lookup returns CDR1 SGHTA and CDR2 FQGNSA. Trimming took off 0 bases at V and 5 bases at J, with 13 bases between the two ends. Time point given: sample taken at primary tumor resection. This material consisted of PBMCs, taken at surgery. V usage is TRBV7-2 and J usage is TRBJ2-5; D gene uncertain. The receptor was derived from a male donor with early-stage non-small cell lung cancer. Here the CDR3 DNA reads TGTGCCAGCAGCTTAGCGGTAAACCGGGTGGAGACCCAGTACTTC. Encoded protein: CASSLAVNRVETQYF.